A selection of T cell receptor beta chains follows, all from one sample in a study of cytomegalovirus exposure and HLA in healthy donors. Sequencing was performed with immunoSEQ multiplex PCR; in TCRdb, only in-frame clones are kept and a portion is missing. The sample has about 94,000 clones; about 75% are singletons. Specimen: PBMCs. These receptors were taken from a man in his forties in good health and CMV-seropositive. CDR3s include the opening cysteine and the closing phenylalanine or tryptophan. D genes are given only for firm matches. Clone size is given for some rows only: seen once, a few or many times, or a class if the clone is expanded.

j_call | v_call | d_call | clone_size | cdr3_nt | cdr3_aa
TRBJ1-2 | TRBV10-1 | TRBD1 | NA | TGCGCCAGCAATGGCAGGGGGGGACGGGGGGGATGCTCATCGGTAGACTATGGCTACACCTTC | CASNGRGGRGGCSSVDYGYTF
TRBJ2-1 | TRBV4-2 | NA | once | TGTGCCAGCAGCCAAGGAAGCGTGGACAATGAGCAGTTCTTC | CASSQGSVDNEQFF
TRBJ1-1 | TRBV28 | NA | medium-sized | TGTGCCAGCAGCCTCTTGGCGGCTATGAACACTGAAGCTTTCTTT | CASSLLAAMNTEAFF
TRBJ1-3 | TRBV20-1 | NA | once | TGCAGTGCTCCGCAGGGAAACACCATATATTTT | CSAPQGNTIYF
TRBJ1-4 | TRBV7-9 | TRBD1 | NA | TGTGCCAGCAGCCCCCCTCTCGGGACAGGGGATCGTGAATATGAAAAACTGTTTTTT | CASSPPLGTGDREYEKLFF
TRBJ2-7 | TRBV5-1 | NA | NA | TGCGCCAGCAGCGGGGGGGCCCCCAGCTCCTACGAGCAGTACTTC | CASSGGAPSSYEQYF
TRBJ2-5 | TRBV6-1 | TRBD1 | NA | TGTGCCAGCAGCCGGGACAGGGGGGTGCAGACCCAGTACTTC | CASSRDRGVQTQYF
TRBJ2-3 | TRBV7-2 | TRBD2 | NA | TGTGCCAGCAGCTTAATGAGCGGGAGTGCAGATACGCAGTATTTT | CASSLMSGSADTQYF
TRBJ2-1 | TRBV2 | TRBD1 | once | TGTGCCAGCAGGGGACAGGGGGTCAGTCATGAGCAGTTCTTC | CASRGQGVSHEQFF
TRBJ2-7 | TRBV18 | TRBD1 | NA | TGTGCCAGCTCACGCGGGACAGGCTCCTACGAGCAGTACTTC | CASSRGTGSYEQYF
TRBJ2-2 | TRBV6-4 | NA | NA | TGTGCCAGCAGCGCGGGTCGATCATTCACCGGGGAGCTGTTTTTT | CASSAGRSFTGELFF
TRBJ1-2 | TRBV29-1 | NA | NA | TGCAGCGTCGGCCGGGAGAACTATGGCTACACCTTC | CSVGRENYGYTF
TRBJ1-1 | TRBV11-2 | NA | NA | TGTGCCAGCAGCTTAGGTGCAGGCACTGAAGCTTTCTTT | CASSLGAGTEAFF
TRBJ2-1 | TRBV18 | TRBD1 | once | TGTGCCAGCTCACCACAGGGGGCTCAAAAGGATGAGCAGTTCTTC | CASSPQGAQKDEQFF
TRBJ2-3 | TRBV14 | TRBD2 | NA | TGTGCCAGCAGCCGATCTCCGGGACTAGCGGGGGGATTAATTCCAGATACGCAGTATTTT | CASSRSPGLAGGLIPDTQYF
TRBJ2-2 | TRBV13 | NA | NA | TGTGCCAGCAGCCTAAGGACAGACACCGGGGAGCTGCTTTTT | CASSLRTDTGELLF
TRBJ1-5 | TRBV2 | TRBD1 | NA | TGTGCCAGCAGTGTCTGGACAGGGGGCAATCAGCCCCAGCATTTT | CASSVWTGGNQPQHF
TRBJ2-7 | TRBV5-8 | NA | NA | TGTGCCAGCAGCTTGTCCTATAACGAGCAGTACTTC | CASSLSYNEQYF
TRBJ1-2 | TRBV5-1 | TRBD1 | once | TGCGCCAGCAGCCCTGGGACAGGGGGCTGTGGCTACACCTTC | CASSPGTGGCGYTF
TRBJ2-1 | TRBV5-1 | NA | once | TGCGCCAGCAGCTCCGGACAGCTCTCCTACAATGAGCAGTTCTTC | CASSSGQLSYNEQFF
TRBJ2-7 | TRBV5-4 | TRBD1 | few | TGTGCCAGCAGCCTACCGGGACAGGGCACGGTCGAGCAGTACTTC | CASSLPGQGTVEQYF
TRBJ2-7 | TRBV19 | TRBD2 | NA | TGTGCCAGTAGTATAGTAGCGGGAGGCGAATACGAGCAGTACTTC | CASSIVAGGEYEQYF
TRBJ2-5 | TRBV11-3 | TRBD2 | once | TGTGCCAGCAGCAACCCGGGACTAGCGGGGCAAGAGACCCAGTACTTC | CASSNPGLAGQETQYF
TRBJ2-3 | TRBV20-1 | NA | NA | TGCAGTGCCCTAGCGTCAAATACGCAGTATTTT | CSALASNTQYF
TRBJ2-1 | TRBV5-4 | TRBD2 | NA | TGTGCCAGCAGCGCGGGACTAGTGGTGGGGAATGAGCAGTTCTTC | CASSAGLVVGNEQFF
TRBJ1-1 | TRBV9 | NA | NA | TGTGCCAGCAGCTCCGGGGGGGGGACGGAAGCTTTCTTT | CASSSGGGTEAFF
TRBJ2-3 | TRBV7-2 | TRBD2 | NA | TGTGCCAGCAGTTCTCACCCGGGACTAGCGGGAACAGATACGCAGTATTTT | CASSSHPGLAGTDTQYF
TRBJ2-5 | TRBV27 | NA | NA | TGTGCCAGCAGTTTTGAGCGGCTCCATCGGACCCAGTACTTC | CASSFERLHRTQYF
TRBJ2-7 | TRBV5-4 | NA | NA | TGTGCCAGCAGCTTGAACAGGGAATCCGAGCAGTACTTC | CASSLNRESEQYF
TRBJ1-2 | TRBV27 | TRBD1 | NA | TGTGCCAGCAGTTTTCGGACAGGGGTTGGCTACACCTTC | CASSFRTGVGYTF
TRBJ1-6 | TRBV6-5 | NA | few | TGTGCCAGCAGTTACTCAGGGGATTCACCCCTCCACTTT | CASSYSGDSPLHF
TRBJ2-1 | TRBV5-6 | NA | NA | TGTGCCAGCAGCAACCTCCGGGCAGGGGGGATCAATGAGCAGTTCTTC | CASSNLRAGGINEQFF
TRBJ2-5 | TRBV4-3 | TRBD2 | NA | TGCGCCAGCAGCCAAGGAGGGGTGGCGGGAGGGCCAGGGGAGACCCAGTACTTC | CASSQGGVAGGPGETQYF
TRBJ1-1 | TRBV7-9 | NA | NA | TGTGCCAGGGGGGGGGAAGAGTTGACTGAAGCTTTCTTT | CARGGEELTEAFF
TRBJ1-4 | TRBV7-9 | NA | few | TGTGCCAGCAGCTTAGAGTTTCGGGGGTCGAGTGAAAAACTGTTTTTT | CASSLEFRGSSEKLFF
TRBJ2-3 | TRBV5-1 | TRBD2 | NA | TGCGCCAGCGCTCCACTAGCGGGGGTTAGCACAGATACGCAGTATTTT | CASAPLAGVSTDTQYF
TRBJ2-1 | TRBV6-6 | TRBD2 | NA | TGTGCCAGCAGTTACGATTCTAGCGGAAACAATGAGCAGTTCTTC | CASSYDSSGNNEQFF
TRBJ2-7 | TRBV5-1 | TRBD1 | NA | TGCGCCAGCAGCTTGCCAGGGGGCGAGCAGTACTTC | CASSLPGGEQYF
TRBJ1-1 | TRBV10-1 | NA | NA | TGCGCCAGCAAAGCAGGATTGAACACTGAAGCTTTCTTT | CASKAGLNTEAFF
TRBJ2-7 | TRBV5-1 | NA | NA | TGCGCCAGCAGCGCAGGCCCGGGTATAGGGGGCTCCTACGAGCAGTACTTC | CASSAGPGIGGSYEQYF
TRBJ2-7 | TRBV7-9 | TRBD2 | once | TGTGCCAGCAGCTTGGGCGGGAGGACGGGGGAGCAGTACTTC | CASSLGGRTGEQYF
TRBJ1-6 | TRBV19 | TRBD1 | NA | TGTGCCAGTAGTATACCGACAGGGCGGCCTAATTCACCCCTCCACTTT | CASSIPTGRPNSPLHF
TRBJ1-4 | TRBV10-2 | NA | NA | TGCGCCAGCAGTGAGTCGAGTGAAAAACTGTTTTTT | CASSESSEKLFF
TRBJ2-5 | TRBV7-9 | NA | NA | TGTGCCAGCAGCTCTACACAACTAGTGCGGGAGACCCAGTACTTC | CASSSTQLVRETQYF
TRBJ2-1 | TRBV2 | NA | NA | TGTGCCAGCAGTGAAGCAAGAAGCTATACCGGTGAGCAGTTCTTC | CASSEARSYTGEQFF